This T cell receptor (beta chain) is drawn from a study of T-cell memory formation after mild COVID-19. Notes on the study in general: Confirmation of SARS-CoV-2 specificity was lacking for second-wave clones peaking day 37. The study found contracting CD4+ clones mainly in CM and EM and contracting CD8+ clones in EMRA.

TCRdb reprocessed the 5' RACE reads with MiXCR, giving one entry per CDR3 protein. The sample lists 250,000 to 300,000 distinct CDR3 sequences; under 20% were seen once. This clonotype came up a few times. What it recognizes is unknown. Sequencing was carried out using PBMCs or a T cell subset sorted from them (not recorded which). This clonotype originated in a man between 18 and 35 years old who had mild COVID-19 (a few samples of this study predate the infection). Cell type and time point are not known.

Here the CDR3 reads CASSSQEGMNTEAFF. The DNA for the CDR3 is TGTGCCAGCAGTAGTCAGGAGGGCATGAACACTGAAGCTTTCTTT. The chain couples TRBV12-3 or TRBV12-4 to TRBJ1-1, with no clear D. This CDR3 is built from 15 residues. V gave up 5 bases and J gave up 0 bases, with 13 bases separating them.